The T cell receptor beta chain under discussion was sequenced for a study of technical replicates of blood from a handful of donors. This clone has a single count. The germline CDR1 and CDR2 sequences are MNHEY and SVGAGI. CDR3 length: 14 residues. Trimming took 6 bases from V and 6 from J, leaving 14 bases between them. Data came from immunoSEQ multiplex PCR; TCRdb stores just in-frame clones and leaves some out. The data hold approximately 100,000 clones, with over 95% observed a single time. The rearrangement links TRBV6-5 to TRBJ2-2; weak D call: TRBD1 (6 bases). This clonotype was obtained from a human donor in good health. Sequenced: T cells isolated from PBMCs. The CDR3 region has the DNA TGTGCCAGCAGGGATATACAGGGCCCCGGGGAGCTGTTTTTT. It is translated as CASRDIQGPGELFF.